This T cell receptor beta chain derives from a study of spatial heterogeneity in lung cancer. Study details: Detection consistently yielded more beta chains than alpha chains. Points from the study as a whole: Follow-up blood showed ubiquitous expanded tumor TCRs less than blood at resection did.

CDR3 length equals 15 residues. In germline, CDR1 is MDHEN, CDR2 SYDVKM. V was cut by 2 bases and J by 6 bases, with 14 bases left in between. This clonotype is large. Its antigen is currently unknown. From the 5' RACE reads, TCRdb called clonotypes with MiXCR, one entry per CDR3 protein. The sample includes tens of thousands of distinct CDR3 sequences, roughly 12% of them seen just once. Time point defined: sample taken at primary tumor resection. Unsorted whole RNA samples from tumor, nontumor lung or frozen PBMC were sequenced. The 70 or so donors had untreated early-stage non-small cell lung cancer.

The sample here was PBMCs, taken at surgery. The J gene is TRBJ2-1, the V gene TRBV28; TRBD2 might be the D (6 bases). The clonotype originates from a male donor with early-stage non-small cell lung cancer. The CDR3 region is CASSLVLAELNEQFF. The CDR3, as DNA: TGTGCCAGCAGTTTAGTGTTAGCGGAGCTCAATGAGCAGTTCTTC.